This T cell receptor beta chain was observed in a study of vaccination and CD4 T cells after COVID-19. About the research overall: Ranging from 14 to 241, the interval between dose two and post-vaccine sampling had a median of approximately 67 days.

Treatment defined: roughly 11-day PBMC culture with coronavirus spike peptide pools or control peptides (ViraFEST assay). Around 2 million PBMCs per well were cultured with around 10 IU/ml IL-2 and about 9.7 ug/ml peptide pools. Germline CDR1 and CDR2: LGHNA and YNFKEQ. Trimming removed 0 bases at V and 1 base at J, with 16 bases between. CDR3 length: 17 residues. Cultured CD4+ T cell DNA underwent sequencing with the Oncomine TCR Beta short-read assay. It was cultured CD4+ T cells from which genomic DNA was extracted. One entry per CDR3 protein, called by TCRdb with MiXCR from the PCR reads. The table has fewer than 20,000 distinct CDR3 sequences, about 42% seen once; the top ten hold around a quarter. On this clonotype itself: Its antigen is currently unknown.

This TCR was recovered from a human donor who received a COVID-19 vaccine. The rearrangement links TRBV4-2 to TRBJ2-7; D may be TRBD1 or TRBD2 (5 bases each). Here the sequenced sample was CD4+ T cells from blood, cultured in vitro, taken before SARS-CoV-2 vaccination. CDR3 residues: CASSQDEGRDGSYEQYF. Here the CDR3 DNA reads TGTGCCAGCAGCCAAGATGAGGGCAGGGATGGGTCCTACGAGCAGTACTTC.